The TCR beta chain described here comes from a study of blood T cells in healthy people across ages. General study findings and limits: Versus aged donors, long-lived donors had higher diversity and more naive CD4+ cells.

A sample-barcoded 5' primer and a J-beta primer mix were used in a second PCR of about 7 to 12 cycles. Via MiXCR, TCRdb re-called the 5' RACE reads, giving one row per CDR3 protein. The data contain roughly 1.4 million distinct CDR3 sequences, approximately 59% of them singletons. CDR3 length: 15 residues. V lost 2 bases, J lost 8 bases, and 16 bases lay in between. CDR1 and CDR2 (germline): SGHDT, YYEEEE. Per-sample PBMC isolation yielded at least 6.5 million cells. On this clonotype itself: Its target is not known.

This rearrangement joins TRBV5-6 to TRBJ1-4; unclear D gene. The receptor was derived from a man younger than 35 in good health. Sequencing input: blood. The CDR3 spells CASSLTGRGEEKLFF. The CDR3 DNA reads TGTGCCAGCAGCTTAACCGGGCGCGGTGAGGAAAAACTGTTTTTT.